The 22 T cell receptor beta chains in this list originate from one sample, sequenced in a study of T-cell reconstitution after alpha-beta-depleted transplantation in children. For TCRbeta, the library was prepared with unique molecular identifiers. MiXCR was run by TCRdb on the PCR reads, yielding one entry per CDR3 protein. The data contain some 290,000 distinct CDR3 sequences, 23% of them singletons. The sample in question was PBMCs, mostly from graft donor cells, obtained 180 days after TCRalphabeta/CD19-depleted stem cell transplant. The receptors shown here come from a male patient younger than 18 who had a stem cell transplant for acute lymphoblastic leukemia, so the T cells may come from the graft donor.

The sample holds a few counts of this clonotype. This sequence joins TRBV7-9 and TRBJ2-5, with 7 bases identical to TRBD2. Germline CDR1 SEHNR, CDR2 FQNEAQ (reference sequence). This CDR3 has 14 residues. Trimming at V came to 4 bases and at J to 3 bases, leaving 5 bases not matched to a gene. In DNA form, the CDR3 reads TGTGCCAGCAGCTCGTGGCGGGGGAAAGAGACCCAGTACTTC. Translation gives CASSSWRGKETQYF.

This clonotype was recorded a few times. The CDR3 protein is CASSRGGTGQETQYF. CDR3 sequence (DNA): TGTGCCAGCAGCCGTGGGGGGACAGGACAAGAGACCCAGTACTTC. The rearrangement joins TRBV27 to TRBJ2-5; 8 nucleotides align to TRBD1. Trimming removed 6 bases from V and 2 bases from J; junction bases left unmatched: 8. The CDR3 is 15 amino acids. The V gene's germline CDR1 is MNHEY and CDR2 SMNVEV (reference sequence).

This chain joins TRBV5-5 and TRBJ1-4, with a tentative D call TRBD1 (5 bases). CDR3 size: 14 residues. V lost 0 bases and J 8 bases, leaving 11 bases between the germline ends. The germline CDR1 and CDR2 sequences are SGHKS and YYEKEE (reference sequence). CDR3 bases: TGTGCCAGCAGCTTGGACAGGTGGCGGGAAAAACTGTTTTTT. This codes for CASSLDRWREKLFF.

This clonotype was counted ten times or more. The gene calls are TRBV27 and TRBJ2-1; tentatively, D is TRBD2 (5 bases). Germline V gene lookup returns CDR1 MNHEY and CDR2 SMNVEV (reference sequence). Trimming removed 2 bases from V and 6 bases from J, with 17 bases in between. The CDR3 is 16 residues long. CDR3 region: CASSLSRNGRVNEQFF. As DNA, the CDR3 is TGTGCCAGCAGTTTAAGTCGAAACGGGCGGGTCAATGAGCAGTTCTTC.

This chain joins TRBV24-1 and TRBJ2-2, with 7 bases fitting TRBD1. V lost 3 bases, J lost 7 bases, and 7 bases stayed unmatched. The CDR3 consists of 15 residues. The germline V gene encodes CDR1 KGHDR and CDR2 SFDVKD. In nucleotides, the CDR3 is TGTGCCACCAGTGATCTAACAGGGGTAGGCGGGGAGCTGTTTTTT. Translated, it gives CATSDLTGVGGELFF.

This chain links TRBV5-1 with TRBJ1-2; D unresolved. Germline V gene data show CDR1 as SGHRS and CDR2 as YFSETQ. The CDR3 has 12 amino acids. V shed 5 bases and J shed 2 bases, with 7 bases lying between them. The CDR3 spells CASSPGNYGYTF. CDR3 DNA: TGCGCCAGCAGTCCTGGGAACTATGGCTACACCTTC.

This clonotype has a handful of counts. V usage is TRBV5-1 and J usage is TRBJ1-1, with a tentative D call TRBD1 (6 bases). Trimming removed 0 bases at V and 0 bases at J, with 15 bases between. The CDR3 is 17 residues long. Germline CDR1 SGHRS, CDR2 YFSETQ. Here the CDR3 DNA reads TGCGCCAGCAGCTTGGCCCGGCCAGGGGTCATGAACACTGAAGCTTTCTTT. This translates into CASSLARPGVMNTEAFF.

This clonotype occurred a few times. This rearrangement joins TRBV6-5 to TRBJ2-7; maybe TRBD1 (5 bases). Germline CDR1 and CDR2: MNHEY and SVGAGI. V gave up 4 bases and J gave up 5 bases, with 24 bases separating them. The CDR3 is 17 residues long. The CDR3 nucleotides are TGTGCCAGCAGTTCTCACGCCCAGGGCTCGAGCGTCAACGAGCAGTACTTC. Translating it yields CASSSHAQGSSVNEQYF.

The chain recombines TRBV19 with TRBJ2-1; the match to TRBD2 covers 9 bases. Per the germline V gene, CDR1 is LNHDA and CDR2 is SQIVND (reference sequence). The V gene end was trimmed by 4 bases and the J gene end by 5 bases; junction bases not matched to a gene: 6. There are 15 residues in the CDR3. CDR3 sequence: CASSTSGTADNEQFF. CDR3 coding DNA: TGTGCCAGTAGTACTAGCGGGACGGCTGACAATGAGCAGTTCTTC.

As DNA, the CDR3 is TGCAGTGCTAGATCCAGTTTGGGGGGCAATCAGCCCCAGCATTTT. The encoded protein is CSARSSLGGNQPQHF. The V call is TRBV20-1, the J call TRBJ1-5, with D perhaps TRBD1 (5 bases). This CDR3 is built from 15 residues. Per germline, CDR1 DFQATT and CDR2 SNEGSKA (reference sequence). V was clipped by 2 bases and J by 2 bases, with 13 bases between them.

This clonotype was observed once. The chain combines TRBV11-2 with TRBJ2-1; perhaps D is TRBD1 or TRBD2 (5 bases each). Trimming took 8 bases from V and 3 from J, leaving 26 bases between them. CDR1 is SGHAT and CDR2 is FQNNGV in the germline V gene. The length of the CDR3 is 18 residues. The CDR3 DNA reads TGTGCCAGCTTCTCATCTCTTATGGGACCCGCAGGCTACAATGAGCAGTTCTTC. It yields the protein CASFSSLMGPAGYNEQFF.

The rearrangement joins TRBV7-9 to TRBJ2-1; 14 bases map to TRBD2. Germline assignment: CDR1 SEHNR and CDR2 FQNEAQ (reference sequence). V was clipped by 5 bases and J by 4 bases; unmatched bases: 1. This CDR3 is built from 15 residues. Written as DNA, the CDR3 is TGTGCCAGCAGCAGACTAGCGGGAGGGTACAATGAGCAGTTCTTC. This sequence encodes CASSRLAGGYNEQFF.

The gene calls are TRBV13 and TRBJ2-1, with TRBD1 matching over 10 bases. Germline CDR1 PRHDT, CDR2 FYEKMQ (reference sequence). Trimming took 4 bases from V and 0 from J; bases not matched to a gene: 9. This CDR3 is 18 amino acids long. This chain's CDR3 is CASSWGQGIGSSYNEQFF. CDR3 coding DNA: TGTGCCAGCAGCTGGGGACAGGGGATCGGTAGCTCCTACAATGAGCAGTTCTTC.

This clonotype was observed a handful of times. The rearrangement uses TRBV7-3 and TRBJ2-1, with D perhaps matching TRBD1 or TRBD2 (5 bases each). Germline values: CDR1 SGHTA, CDR2 FQGTGA. The CDR3 is 13 residues long. Trimming left V 2 bases short and J 8 bases short, with 10 bases between. DNA of the CDR3: TGTGCCAGCAGCTTAGGACGGGGACATGAGCAGTTCTTC. It specifies CASSLGRGHEQFF.

This clonotype was seen only a few times. The chain combines TRBV7-3 with TRBJ2-7, with D maybe TRBD2 (5 bases). Trimming shortened V by 1 base and J by 6 bases, and 13 bases separated the two germline ends. Germline CDR1 SGHTA, CDR2 FQGTGA. CDR3 length: 14 residues. In nucleotides, the CDR3 is TGTGCCAGCAGCTTAAACCCGGGAATGGGCGAGCAGTACTTC. Encoded protein: CASSLNPGMGEQYF.

V gene TRBV7-2 combines with J gene TRBJ2-3, with a tentative D call TRBD1 (7 bases). The ends were cut back, 1 base at V and 1 base at J, with 15 bases in the middle. This CDR3 region has 17 residues. Germline V gene sequence: CDR1 SGHTA, CDR2 FQGNSA. The CDR3 DNA reads TGTGCCAGCAGCTTAGTTTCAGGGGGGCCCCGCACAGATACGCAGTATTTT. Protein: CASSLVSGGPRTDTQYF.

This chain connects TRBV20-1 to TRBJ2-7, with D tentatively TRBD1 (6 bases). CDR3 size: 16 residues. Germline V lookup: CDR1 DFQATT, CDR2 SNEGSKA (reference sequence). V lost 6 bases and J 2 bases, leaving 23 bases between the germline ends. The CDR3 loop is CSASTPKTGRTYEQYF. CDR3 sequence (DNA): TGCAGTGCAAGCACCCCGAAAACAGGGCGGACCTACGAGCAGTACTTC.

This clonotype was seen more than once but under ten times. As DNA, the CDR3 is TGCGCCAGCAGCTTATCGACTAGCGGGAGGATTAGAAGCTCCTACAATGAGCAGTTCTTC. Its translation is CASSLSTSGRIRSSYNEQFF. The chain joins TRBV5-1 to TRBJ2-1, with 13 bases matching TRBD2. Per the germline V gene, CDR1 is SGHRS and CDR2 is YFSETQ. The ends lost 2 bases at V and 0 bases at J; junction bases unmatched: 11. This CDR3 comprises 20 residues.

This clonotype has at least ten counts. V gene TRBV6-5 combines with J gene TRBJ1-6, with D possibly being TRBD1 (5 bases). Germline CDR1 MNHEY, CDR2 SVGAGI. The V end was cut by 2 bases, the J end by 3 bases, with 14 bases between. The CDR3 has 17 residues. As DNA, the CDR3 is TGTGCCAGCAGTTACGGGGGATATTCCTTCTATAATTCACCCCTCCACTTT. Its translation is CASSYGGYSFYNSPLHF.

This clonotype was detected a few times. This sequence joins TRBV20-1 and TRBJ1-1, with D tentatively TRBD1 (6 bases). CDR3 size: 14 residues. V was cut by 0 bases and J by 4 bases, with 12 bases left in between. Per germline, CDR1 DFQATT and CDR2 SNEGSKA (reference sequence). This CDR3 reads CSARDRGKGTEAFF. For the CDR3, the DNA is TGCAGTGCTAGAGACAGGGGTAAAGGCACTGAAGCTTTCTTT.

This CDR3 reads CASSLGQSQPQHF. The CDR3 region has the DNA TGTGCCAGCAGCCTCGGACAGAGCCAGCCCCAGCATTTT. The chain has TRBV7-3 and TRBJ1-5; a possible D gene is TRBD1 (6 bases). This CDR3 contains 13 residues. Trimming stripped 5 bases from V and 7 bases from J, with 12 bases between. The germline V gene encodes CDR1 SGHTA and CDR2 FQGTGA. Based on the CDR3 plus reference TRBV7-3 and TRBJ1-5, the full variable domain is GAGVSQTPSNKVTEKGKYVELRCDPISGHTALYWYRQSLGQGPEFLIYFQGTGAADDSGLPNDRFFAVRPEGSVSTLKIQRTERGDSAVYLCASSLGQSQPQHFGDGTRLSIL.

This clonotype was seen ten or more times. The rearrangement uses TRBV4-1 and TRBJ2-7; 8 nucleotides agree with TRBD2. Unmatched junction bases numbered 14, after V lost 1 base and J lost 9 bases. The CDR3 totals 16 residues. The germline CDR1 and CDR2 sequences are MGHRA and YSYEKL. The CDR3 coding sequence is TGCGCCAGCAGCCAAGCCCCGCGCCCGCGGGAGGTTGGGCAGTACTTC. Its protein product is CASSQAPRPREVGQYF.